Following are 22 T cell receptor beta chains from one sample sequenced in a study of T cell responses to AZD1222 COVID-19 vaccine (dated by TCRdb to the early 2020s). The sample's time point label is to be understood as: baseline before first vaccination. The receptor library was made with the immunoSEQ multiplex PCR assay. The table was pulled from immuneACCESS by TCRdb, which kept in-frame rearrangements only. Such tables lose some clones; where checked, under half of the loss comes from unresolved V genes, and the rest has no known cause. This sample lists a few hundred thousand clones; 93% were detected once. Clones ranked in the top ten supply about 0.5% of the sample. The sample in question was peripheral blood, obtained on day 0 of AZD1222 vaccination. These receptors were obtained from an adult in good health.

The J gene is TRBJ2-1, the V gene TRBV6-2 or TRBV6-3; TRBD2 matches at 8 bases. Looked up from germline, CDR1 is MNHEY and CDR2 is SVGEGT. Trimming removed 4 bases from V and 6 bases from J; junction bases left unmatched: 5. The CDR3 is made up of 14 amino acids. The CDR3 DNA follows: TGTGCCAGCAGTTGGTTACTAGCGGCCAATGAGCAGTTCTTC. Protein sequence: CASSWLLAANEQFF.

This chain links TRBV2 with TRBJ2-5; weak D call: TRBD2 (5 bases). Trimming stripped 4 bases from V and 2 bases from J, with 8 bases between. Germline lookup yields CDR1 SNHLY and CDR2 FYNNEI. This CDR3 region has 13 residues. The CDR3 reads CASSGIAQETQYF. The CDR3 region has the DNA TGTGCCAGCAGTGGCATAGCGCAAGAGACCCAGTACTTC.

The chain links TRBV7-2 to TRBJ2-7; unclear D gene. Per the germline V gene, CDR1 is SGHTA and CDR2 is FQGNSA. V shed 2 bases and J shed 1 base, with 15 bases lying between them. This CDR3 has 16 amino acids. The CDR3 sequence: CASSLIGSAISYEQYF. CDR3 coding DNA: TGTGCCAGCAGCTTAATAGGATCCGCCATTTCCTACGAGCAGTACTTC.

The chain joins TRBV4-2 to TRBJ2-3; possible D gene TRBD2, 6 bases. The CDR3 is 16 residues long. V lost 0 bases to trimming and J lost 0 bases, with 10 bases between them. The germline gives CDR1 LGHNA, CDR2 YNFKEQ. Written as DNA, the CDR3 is TGTGCCAGCAGCCAAGAGGGGGGATCTAGCACAGATACGCAGTATTTT. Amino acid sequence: CASSQEGGSSTDTQYF.

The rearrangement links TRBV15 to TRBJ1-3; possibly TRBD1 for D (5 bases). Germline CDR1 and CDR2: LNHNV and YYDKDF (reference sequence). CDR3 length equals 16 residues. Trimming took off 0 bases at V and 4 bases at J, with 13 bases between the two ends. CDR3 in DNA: TGTGCCACCAGCAGAGATTCGGAGGGACCAGGAAACACCATATATTTT. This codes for CATSRDSEGPGNTIYF.

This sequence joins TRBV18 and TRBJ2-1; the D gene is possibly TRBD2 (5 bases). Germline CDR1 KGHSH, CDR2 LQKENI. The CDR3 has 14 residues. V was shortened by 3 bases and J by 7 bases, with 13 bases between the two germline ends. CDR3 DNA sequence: TGTGCCAGCTCACCGCGAGGACTGTTGAATGAGCAGTTCTTC. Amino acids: CASSPRGLLNEQFF.

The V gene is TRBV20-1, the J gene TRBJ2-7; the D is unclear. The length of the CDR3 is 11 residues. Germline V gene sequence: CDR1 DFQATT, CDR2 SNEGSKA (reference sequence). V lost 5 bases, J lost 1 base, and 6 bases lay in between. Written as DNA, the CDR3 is TGCAGTGCTCAGCGTTCCTACGAGCAGTACTTC. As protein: CSAQRSYEQYF.

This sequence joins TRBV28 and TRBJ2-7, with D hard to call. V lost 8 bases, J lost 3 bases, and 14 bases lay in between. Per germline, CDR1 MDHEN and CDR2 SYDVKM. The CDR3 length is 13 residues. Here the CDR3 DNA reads TGTGCCAGCCGCTGGGCCGCCGACTACGAGCAGTACTTC. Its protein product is CASRWAADYEQYF.

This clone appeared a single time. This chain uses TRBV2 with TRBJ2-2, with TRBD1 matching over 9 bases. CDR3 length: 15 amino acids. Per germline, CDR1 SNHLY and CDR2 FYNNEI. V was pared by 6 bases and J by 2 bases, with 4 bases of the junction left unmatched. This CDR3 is CASSAGQGNTGELFF. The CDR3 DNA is TGTGCCAGCAGCGCGGGACAGGGAAACACCGGGGAGCTGTTTTTT.

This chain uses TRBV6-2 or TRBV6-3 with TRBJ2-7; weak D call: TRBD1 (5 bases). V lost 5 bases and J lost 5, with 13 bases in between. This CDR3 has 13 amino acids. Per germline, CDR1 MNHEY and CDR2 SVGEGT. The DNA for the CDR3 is TGTGCCAGCAGTGGAACAGGATTCGACGAGCAGTACTTC. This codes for CASSGTGFDEQYF.

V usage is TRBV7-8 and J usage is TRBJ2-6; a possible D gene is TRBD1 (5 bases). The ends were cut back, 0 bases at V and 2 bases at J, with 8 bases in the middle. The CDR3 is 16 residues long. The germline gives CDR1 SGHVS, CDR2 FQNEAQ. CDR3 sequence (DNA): TGTGCCAGCAGCTTAGCGTCCAGGGCTGGGGCCAACGTCCTGACTTTC. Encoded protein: CASSLASRAGANVLTF.

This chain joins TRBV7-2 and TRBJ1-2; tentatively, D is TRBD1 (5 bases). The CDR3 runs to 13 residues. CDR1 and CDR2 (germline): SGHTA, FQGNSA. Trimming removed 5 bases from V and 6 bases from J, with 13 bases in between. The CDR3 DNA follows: TGTGCCAGCAGCGCGGGACGGAGGGATGGCTACACCTTC. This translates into CASSAGRRDGYTF.

The CDR3 DNA reads as TGTGCCAGCAGCTTAGCATGGGATGAGCAGTTCTTC. As protein: CASSLAWDEQFF. The V call is TRBV7-2, the J call TRBJ2-1; the D is unclear. Trimming pared 0 bases from V and 8 bases from J, leaving 5 bases between. The CDR3 totals 12 residues. Per germline, CDR1 SGHTA and CDR2 FQGNSA.

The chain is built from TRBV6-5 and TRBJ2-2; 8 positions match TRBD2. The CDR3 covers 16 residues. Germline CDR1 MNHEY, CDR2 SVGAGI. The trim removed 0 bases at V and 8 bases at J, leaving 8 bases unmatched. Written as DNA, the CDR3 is TGTGCCAGCAGTTACTCCTGGCGGGGGGCCGCGGGGGAGCTGTTTTTT. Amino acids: CASSYSWRGAAGELFF.

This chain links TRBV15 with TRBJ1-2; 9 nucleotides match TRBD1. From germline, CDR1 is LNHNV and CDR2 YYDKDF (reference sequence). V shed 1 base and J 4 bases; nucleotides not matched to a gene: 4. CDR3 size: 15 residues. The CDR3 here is CATSRGTGALYGYTF. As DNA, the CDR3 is TGTGCCACCAGCAGAGGGACAGGGGCACTCTATGGCTACACCTTC.

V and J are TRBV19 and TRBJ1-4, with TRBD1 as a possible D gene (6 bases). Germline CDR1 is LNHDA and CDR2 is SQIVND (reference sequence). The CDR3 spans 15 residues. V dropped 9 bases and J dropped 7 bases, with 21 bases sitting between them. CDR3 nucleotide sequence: TGTGCCAGCCTCAGGGGCCTGGGACAAGGTGAAAAACTGTTTTTT. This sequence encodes CASLRGLGQGEKLFF.

CDR3 region: CASSQEYRGPTEAFF. CDR3 DNA sequence: TGTGCCAGCAGCCAAGAGTACCGGGGGCCCACTGAAGCTTTCTTT. This chain uses TRBV3-1 (or the pseudogene TRBV3-2) with TRBJ1-1; possible D gene TRBD1, 6 bases. Looked up from germline, CDR1 is LGHDT and CDR2 is YNNKEL (reference sequence). This CDR3 region has 15 residues. V lost 0 bases, J lost 4 bases, and 12 bases lay in between.

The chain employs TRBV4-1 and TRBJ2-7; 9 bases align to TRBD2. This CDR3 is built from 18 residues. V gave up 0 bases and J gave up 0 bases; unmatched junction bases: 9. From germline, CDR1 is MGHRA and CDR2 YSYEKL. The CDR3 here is CASSQERRLAGNSYEQYF. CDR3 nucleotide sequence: TGCGCCAGCAGCCAAGAAAGGCGCCTAGCGGGGAACTCCTACGAGCAGTACTTC.

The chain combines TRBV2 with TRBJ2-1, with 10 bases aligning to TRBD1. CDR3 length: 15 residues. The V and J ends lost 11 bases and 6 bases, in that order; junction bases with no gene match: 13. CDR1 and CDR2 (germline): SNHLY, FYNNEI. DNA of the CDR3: TGTGCCTCCAGCGGGGCGGACAGGGGGGGCAATGAGCAGTTCTTC. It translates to CASSGADRGGNEQFF.

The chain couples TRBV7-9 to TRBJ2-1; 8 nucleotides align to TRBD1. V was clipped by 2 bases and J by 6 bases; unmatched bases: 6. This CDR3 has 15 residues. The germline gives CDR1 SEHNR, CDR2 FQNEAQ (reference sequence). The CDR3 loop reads CASSLRGQGGNEQFF. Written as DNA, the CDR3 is TGTGCCAGCAGCTTACGAGGACAGGGTGGCAATGAGCAGTTCTTC. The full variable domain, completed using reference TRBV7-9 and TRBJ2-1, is DTGVSQNPRHKITKRGQNVTFRCDPISEHNRLYWYRQTLGQGPEFLTYFQNEAQLEKSRLLSDRFSAERPKGSFSTLEIQRTEQGDSAMYLCASSLRGQGGNEQFFGPGTRLTVL.

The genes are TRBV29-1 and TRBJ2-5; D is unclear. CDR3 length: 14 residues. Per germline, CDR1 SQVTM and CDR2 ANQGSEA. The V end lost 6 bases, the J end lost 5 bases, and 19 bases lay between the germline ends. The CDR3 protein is CSVCGRSKDETQYF. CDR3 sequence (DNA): TGCAGCGTCTGTGGACGCTCAAAGGATGAGACCCAGTACTTC.

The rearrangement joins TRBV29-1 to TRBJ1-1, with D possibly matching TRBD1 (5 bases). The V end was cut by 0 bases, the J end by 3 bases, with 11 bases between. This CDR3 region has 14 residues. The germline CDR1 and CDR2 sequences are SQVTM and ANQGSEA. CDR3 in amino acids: CSVEDPGGYTEAFF. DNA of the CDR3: TGCAGCGTTGAAGATCCGGGGGGGTACACTGAAGCTTTCTTT.